This T cell receptor beta chain was identified in a study of T cells after yellow fever vaccination. TCRdb recomputed calls from the 5' RACE reads with MiXCR, one row per CDR3 protein. The profile shows under 600,000 distinct CDR3 sequences, 20% to 25% of them singletons. This CDR3 has 14 residues. The germline V gene encodes CDR1 SGHNT and CDR2 YYREEE (reference sequence). The germline V and J ends were trimmed by 7 bases and 5 bases, with 17 bases remaining between them. Study observations and caveats: Only a small proportion of the clonotypes turned up in both the CD4 and the CD8 compartments, likely arising from convergent recombination.

In its sample, this clonotype was seen many times. No antigen is known for it. V usage is TRBV5-4 and J usage is TRBJ2-3, with D tentatively TRBD2 (7 bases). Material: PBMCs, obtained approximately 20 days after the first yellow fever vaccination. The TCR sequence derives from a man aged 18 to 29 who received the YFV17D yellow fever vaccine. This chain's CDR3 is CASPSRGAEDTQYF. As DNA, the CDR3 is TGTGCCAGCCCTTCCCGGGGGGCTGAAGATACGCAGTATTTT. The entire variable domain, with the rest obtained from reference TRBV5-4 and TRBJ2-3, is as follows: ETGVTQSPTHLIKTRGQQVTLRCSSQSGHNTVSWYQQALGQGPQFIFQYYREEENGRGNFPPRFSGLQFPNYSSELNVNALELDDSALYLCASPSRGAEDTQYFGPGTRLTVL.